These T cell receptor beta chains were read from a single sample in a study of blood T cell repertoires in COVID-19. Assay used: immunoSEQ multiplex PCR; TCRdb lists only in-frame clones, some missing. The sample yields under 500,000 clones, about 85% seen once. The sequenced material came from PBMCs or T cells enriched from blood (not recorded which). Receptors were obtained from a woman between 18 and 29 years old with acute COVID-19. The CDR3 runs from the conserved cysteine through the conserved F or W. Fields, in order: V gene, J gene, clone size, D gene, CDR3 DNA, CDR3 protein. The D gene is left open where the match is weak. The size entry is marked missing in some rows and otherwise reads once, few, many or a size class.

TRBV23-1,TRBJ2-7,.,.,TGCGCCAGCAGTCCCAGGGCTCGGTGGGAGCAGTACTTC,CASSPRARWEQYF
TRBV5-1,TRBJ1-2,few,TRBD1,TGCGCCAGCAGCTTGGCAACAGGGGACTATGGCTACACCTTC,CASSLATGDYGYTF
TRBV6-5,TRBJ2-1,.,.,TGTGCCAGCAGTACGGGGGATGAGCAGTTCTTC,CASSTGDEQFF
TRBV27,TRBJ1-6,.,TRBD1,TGTGCCAGCAGTCCATGGACAGGGCCTAATTCACCCCTCCACTTT,CASSPWTGPNSPLHF
TRBV2,TRBJ1-1,.,TRBD1,TGTGCCAGCAGGAAGACAGGGATCACTGAAGCTTTCTTT,CASRKTGITEAFF
TRBV9,TRBJ2-5,.,.,TGTGCCAGCAGCGTAGAGTACAGCCCCTTTTTAGAGACCCAGTACTTC,CASSVEYSPFLETQYF
TRBV6-4,TRBJ1-2,.,TRBD1,TGTGCCAGCAGTGGAGGCCCAGGGGGCGATGGCTACACCTTC,CASSGGPGGDGYTF
TRBV2,TRBJ1-2,.,.,TGTGCCAGCAGAGGGGCCCTTGGGGATGGCTACACCTTC,CASRGALGDGYTF
TRBV30,TRBJ1-1,.,TRBD1,TGTGCCTGGACTACGGACAGGGAGTGGGCTTTCTTT,CAWTTDREWAFF
TRBV5-1,TRBJ2-1,.,.,TGCGCCAGCAGCTTGGCTCGCGGAGGTGAGCAGTTCTTC,CASSLARGGEQFF
TRBV14,TRBJ1-2,.,TRBD1,TGTGCCAGCAGTGCGGACAGGATCTATGGCTACACCTTC,CASSADRIYGYTF
TRBV5-1,TRBJ2-3,.,TRBD1,TGCGCCAGCAGCTTTAAGGGGGCGATGACAGATACGCAGTATTTT,CASSFKGAMTDTQYF
TRBV6-2/TRBV6-3,TRBJ1-2,once,.,TGTGCCAGCAGTCTCCGGAACTATGGCTACACCTTC,CASSLRNYGYTF
TRBV19,TRBJ2-5,.,TRBD2,TGTGCCAGTAGTATCGGTTCTAGCGGGACCTTGGAGCAGTACTTC,CASSIGSSGTLEQYF
TRBV6-5,TRBJ2-1,.,.,TGTGCCAGCGCGGCTAGCGAGTACAATGAGCAGTTCTTC,CASAASEYNEQFF
TRBV6-5,TRBJ1-3,.,TRBD1,TGTGCCAGCAGTTCCGGGACAGCCTTAAGAGGAAACACCATATATTTT,CASSSGTALRGNTIYF
TRBV7-9,TRBJ1-1,.,TRBD1,TGTGCCAGCATCACCGACAGGGGATACACTGAAGCTTTCTTT,CASITDRGYTEAFF
TRBV27,TRBJ1-2,.,TRBD1,TGTGCCAGCAGTCCCCGCATCCAGGGGGCGCACGGTGGCTACACCTTC,CASSPRIQGAHGGYTF
TRBV27,TRBJ2-7,.,TRBD2,TGTGCCAGCAGTTTATATCCGGGACTAGGAACCTACGAGCAGTACTTC,CASSLYPGLGTYEQYF
TRBV28,TRBJ1-2,.,TRBD1,TGTGCCAGCAGGGGATTCGGGACAGAAGTTTATGGCTACACCTTC,CASRGFGTEVYGYTF
TRBV6-1,TRBJ1-5,.,.,TGTGCCAGCAGTGAAGCGCTAGTGGGGGGAATTCAGCCCCAGCATTTT,CASSEALVGGIQPQHF
TRBV28,TRBJ1-2,.,.,TGTGCCAGCAGTTCCTCCCGGTCTGGCTACACCTTC,CASSSSRSGYTF
TRBV13,TRBJ2-5,.,.,TGTGCCAGCAGCTTCCAGGTTCGGGAGACCCAGTACTTC,CASSFQVRETQYF
TRBV7-9,TRBJ2-7,.,.,TGTGCCAGCAGCTTGCACCGGGACACGGCAGCCTACGAGCAGTACTTC,CASSLHRDTAAYEQYF
TRBV5-5,TRBJ2-7,.,.,TGTGCCAGCAGCCATTACGAGCAGTACTTC,CASSHYEQYF
TRBV19,TRBJ1-2,.,.,TGTGCCAGTAGTATACAGGGGAATAACTATGGCTACACCTTC,CASSIQGNNYGYTF
TRBV30,TRBJ2-7,.,TRBD1,TGTGCCTGGAGTGAGCAGGACAGGGGCTTCTACGAGCAGTACTTC,CAWSEQDRGFYEQYF
TRBV2,TRBJ1-2,.,TRBD1,TGTGCCAGCAGCCCGGGACAGCCTCTCAACTATGGCTACACCTTC,CASSPGQPLNYGYTF
TRBV6-6,TRBJ1-3,.,.,TGTGCCAGCAGTTCAACAGGGATCTCTGGAAACACCATATATTTT,CASSSTGISGNTIYF
TRBV18,TRBJ1-6,.,.,TGTGCCAGCTCACCGGCAGAGGATTCACCCCTCCACTTT,CASSPAEDSPLHF
TRBV19,TRBJ1-1,.,.,TGTGCCAGTAGTATTCGCGGAGATAGCACTGAAGCTTTCTTT,CASSIRGDSTEAFF
TRBV19,TRBJ1-5,.,.,TGTGCCAGTAGTATTTGGGGGGGAAGGGGTCAGCCCCAGCATTTT,CASSIWGGRGQPQHF
TRBV6-5,TRBJ2-5,.,.,TGTGCCAGCAGAGACAGACAAGAGACCCAGTACTTC,CASRDRQETQYF
TRBV2,TRBJ1-5,once,TRBD1,TGTGCCAGCAGTGCCAGAACAGGGGGTGCAACAAGGGGCAATCAGCCCCAGCATTTT,CASSARTGGATRGNQPQHF
TRBV24-1,TRBJ2-7,.,TRBD1,TGTGCCACCAGTCACCTAGAGGACAGGGGGCTAGAAGAGCAGTACTTC,CATSHLEDRGLEEQYF
TRBV5-1,TRBJ2-1,.,TRBD2,TGCGCCAGCAGCTTTAGCGGGGGGCAGTTCTTC,CASSFSGGQFF
TRBV7-2,TRBJ1-2,.,.,TGTGCCAGCAGCAAAAACATGAATGGCTACACCTTC,CASSKNMNGYTF
TRBV5-1,TRBJ2-7,.,TRBD1,TGCGCCAGCTCCGAACAGGGGGCTGAGGAGCAGTACTTC,CASSEQGAEEQYF
TRBV27,TRBJ1-5,few,.,TGTGCCAGCAGTTCCGCCCCCCCGGGACTAGCGCCCCAGCATTTT,CASSSAPPGLAPQHF
TRBV25-1,TRBJ2-5,.,TRBD1,TGTGCCAGCAGTGACGGGGGAGGACAGGGACTTTTGAAGACCCAGTACTTC,CASSDGGGQGLLKTQYF
TRBV7-6,TRBJ2-1,.,TRBD1,TGTGCCAGCAGCTCCCGGTCCGGGACAGGGATTTACAATGAGCAGTTCTTC,CASSSRSGTGIYNEQFF
TRBV14,TRBJ2-1,.,.,TGTGCCAGCAGCCAGTTCACAGGACTACACAATGAGCAGTTCTTC,CASSQFTGLHNEQFF
TRBV7-9,TRBJ2-5,once,TRBD2,TGTGCCAGCAGCTTTCTGGTCCGGGGGGGGCCGGAGACCCAGTACTTC,CASSFLVRGGPETQYF
TRBV27,TRBJ1-5,.,TRBD1,TGTGCCAGCAGCACAATGGGTTTGGGGACAGTAGGGACTCAGCCCCAGCATTTT,CASSTMGLGTVGTQPQHF
TRBV7-2,TRBJ2-1,.,.,TGTGCCAGCAGCCCCGAGACGGGGGTACAGTTCTTC,CASSPETGVQFF
TRBV28,TRBJ1-5,few,.,TGTGCCAGCACCCAGACCCAAGCGGGGCCCCAGCATTTT,CASTQTQAGPQHF
TRBV28,TRBJ2-7,.,TRBD1,TGTGCCAGCAGTCCCGACAGGGGGCGTACCTACGAGCAGTACTTC,CASSPDRGRTYEQYF
TRBV6-2/TRBV6-3,TRBJ1-2,.,.,TGTGCCAGCAGCGTGACAGAGGACTATGGCTACACCTTC,CASSVTEDYGYTF
TRBV9,TRBJ2-1,.,.,TGTGCCAGCAGCGTAACAGGGAGCTCCTACAATGAGCAGTTCTTC,CASSVTGSSYNEQFF
TRBV7-8,TRBJ1-5,.,TRBD1,TGTGCCAGCAGCTTAGCGGGGACAGGGGATCAGCCCCAGCATTTT,CASSLAGTGDQPQHF